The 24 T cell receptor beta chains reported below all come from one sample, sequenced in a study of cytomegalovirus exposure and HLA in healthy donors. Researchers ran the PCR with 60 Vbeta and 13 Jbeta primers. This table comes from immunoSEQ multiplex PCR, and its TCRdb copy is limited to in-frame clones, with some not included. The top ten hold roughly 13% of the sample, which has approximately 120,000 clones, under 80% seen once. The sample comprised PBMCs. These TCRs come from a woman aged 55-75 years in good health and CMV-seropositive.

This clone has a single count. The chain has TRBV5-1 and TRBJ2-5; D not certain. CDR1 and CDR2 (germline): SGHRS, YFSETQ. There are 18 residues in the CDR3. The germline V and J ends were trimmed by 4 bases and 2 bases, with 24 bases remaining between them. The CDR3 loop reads CASSLNGVSSGIQETQYF. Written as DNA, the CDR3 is TGCGCCAGCAGCCTAAATGGCGTCTCGTCAGGTATTCAAGAGACCCAGTACTTC.

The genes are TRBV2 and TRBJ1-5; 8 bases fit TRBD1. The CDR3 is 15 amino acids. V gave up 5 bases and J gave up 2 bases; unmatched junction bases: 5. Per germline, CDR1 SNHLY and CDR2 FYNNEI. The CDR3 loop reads CASSPDRARNQPQHF. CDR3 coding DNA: TGTGCCAGCAGTCCGGACAGGGCTCGCAATCAGCCCCAGCATTTT.

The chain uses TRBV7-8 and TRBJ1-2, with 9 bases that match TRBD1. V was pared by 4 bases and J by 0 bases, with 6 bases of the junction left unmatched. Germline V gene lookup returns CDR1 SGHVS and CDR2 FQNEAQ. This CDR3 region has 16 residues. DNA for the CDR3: TGTGCCAGCAGCTCGATGGGACAGGGAACTAACTATGGCTACACCTTC. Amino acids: CASSSMGQGTNYGYTF.

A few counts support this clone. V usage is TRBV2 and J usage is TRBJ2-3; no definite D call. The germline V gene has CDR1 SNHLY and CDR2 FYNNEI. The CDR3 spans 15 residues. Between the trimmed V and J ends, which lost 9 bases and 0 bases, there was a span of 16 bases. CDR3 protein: CASRPLEVSTDTQYF. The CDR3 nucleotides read TGTGCCAGTCGCCCCCTAGAGGTTAGCACAGATACGCAGTATTTT.

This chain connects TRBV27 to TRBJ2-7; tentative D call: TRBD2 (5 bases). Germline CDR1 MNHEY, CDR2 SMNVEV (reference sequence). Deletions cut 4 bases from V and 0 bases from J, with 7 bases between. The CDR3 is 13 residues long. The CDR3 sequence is CASSSGYSYEQYF. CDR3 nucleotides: TGTGCCAGCAGTTCGGGATACTCCTACGAGCAGTACTTC.

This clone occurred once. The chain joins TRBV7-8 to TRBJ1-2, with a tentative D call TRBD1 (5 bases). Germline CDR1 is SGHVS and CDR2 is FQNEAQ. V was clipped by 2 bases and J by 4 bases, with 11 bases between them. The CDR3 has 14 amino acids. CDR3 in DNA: TGTGCCAGCAGCTTACAGGGTTCCGGCTATGGCTACACCTTC. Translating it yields CASSLQGSGYGYTF.

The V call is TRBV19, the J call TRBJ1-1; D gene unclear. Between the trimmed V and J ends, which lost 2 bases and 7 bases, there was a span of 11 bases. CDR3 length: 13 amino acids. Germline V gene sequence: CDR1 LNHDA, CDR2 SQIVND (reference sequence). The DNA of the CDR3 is TGTGCCAGTAGTATATTGTTCGCGGTTGAAGCTTTCTTT. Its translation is CASSILFAVEAFF.

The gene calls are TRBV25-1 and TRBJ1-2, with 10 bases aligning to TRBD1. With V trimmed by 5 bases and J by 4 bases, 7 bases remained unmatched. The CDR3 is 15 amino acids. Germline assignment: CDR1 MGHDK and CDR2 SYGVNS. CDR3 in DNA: TGTGCCAGCAGTAAAATGACAGGGGGCGGCTATGGCTACACCTTC. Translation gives CASSKMTGGGYGYTF.

The CDR3 DNA reads TGTGCCAGCAGCTTAAGACAGGGGAATTCACCCCTCCACTTT. Amino acids: CASSLRQGNSPLHF. The chain recombines TRBV7-8 with TRBJ1-6, with TRBD1 matching over 8 bases. The CDR3 consists of 14 residues. The ends lost 2 bases at V and 7 bases at J; junction bases unmatched: 1. Germline V gene data show CDR1 as SGHVS and CDR2 as FQNEAQ.

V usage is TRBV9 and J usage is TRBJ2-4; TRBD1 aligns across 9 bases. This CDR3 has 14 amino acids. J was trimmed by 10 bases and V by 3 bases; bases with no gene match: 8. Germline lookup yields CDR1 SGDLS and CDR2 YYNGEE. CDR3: CASSAGRTGEIQYF. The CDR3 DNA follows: TGTGCCAGCAGCGCCGGACGGACAGGGGAAATTCAGTACTTC. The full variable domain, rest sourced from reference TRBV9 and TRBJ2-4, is DSGVTQTPKHLITATGQRVTLRCSPRSGDLSVYWYQQSLDQGLQFLIQYYNGEERAKGNILERFSAQQFPDLHSELNLSSLELGDSALYFCASSAGRTGEIQYFGAGTRLSVL.

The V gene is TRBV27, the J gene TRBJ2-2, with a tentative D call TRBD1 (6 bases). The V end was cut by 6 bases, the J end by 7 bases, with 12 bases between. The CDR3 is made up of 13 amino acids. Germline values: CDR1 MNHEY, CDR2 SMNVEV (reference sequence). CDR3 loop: CASSSRGYGELFF. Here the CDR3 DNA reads TGTGCCAGCAGCTCCAGGGGATACGGGGAGCTGTTTTTT.

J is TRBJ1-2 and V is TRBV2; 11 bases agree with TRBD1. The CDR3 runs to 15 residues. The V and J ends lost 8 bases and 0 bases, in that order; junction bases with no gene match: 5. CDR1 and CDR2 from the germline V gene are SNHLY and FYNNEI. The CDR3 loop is CASRTGGPSNYGYTF. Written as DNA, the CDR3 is TGTGCCAGCCGGACAGGGGGCCCCTCTAACTATGGCTACACCTTC.

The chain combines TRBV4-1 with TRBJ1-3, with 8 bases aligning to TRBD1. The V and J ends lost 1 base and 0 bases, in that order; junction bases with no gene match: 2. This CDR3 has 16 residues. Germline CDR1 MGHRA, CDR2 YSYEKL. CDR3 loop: CASSQGTGSSGNTIYF. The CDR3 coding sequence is TGCGCCAGCAGCCAAGGGACAGGGAGCTCTGGAAACACCATATATTTT.

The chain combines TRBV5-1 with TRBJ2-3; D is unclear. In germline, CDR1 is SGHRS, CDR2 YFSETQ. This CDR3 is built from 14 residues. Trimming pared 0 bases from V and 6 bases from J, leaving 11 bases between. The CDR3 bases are TGCGCCAGCAGCTTGGGGGTAGCCCCGGATACGCAGTATTTT. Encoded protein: CASSLGVAPDTQYF.

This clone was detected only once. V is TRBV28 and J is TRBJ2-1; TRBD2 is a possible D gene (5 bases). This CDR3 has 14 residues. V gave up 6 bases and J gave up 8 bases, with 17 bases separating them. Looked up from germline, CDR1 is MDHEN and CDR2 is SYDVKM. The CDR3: CASSLAPLTHEQFF. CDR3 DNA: TGTGCCAGCAGCCTAGCCCCCCTCACACATGAGCAGTTCTTC.

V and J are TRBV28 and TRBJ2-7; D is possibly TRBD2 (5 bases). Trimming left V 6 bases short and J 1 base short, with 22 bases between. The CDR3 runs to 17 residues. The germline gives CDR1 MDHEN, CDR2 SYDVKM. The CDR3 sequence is CASRTTFGVSLSYEQYF. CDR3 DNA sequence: TGTGCCAGCAGGACTACCTTCGGTGTGTCCCTTTCCTACGAGCAGTACTTC.

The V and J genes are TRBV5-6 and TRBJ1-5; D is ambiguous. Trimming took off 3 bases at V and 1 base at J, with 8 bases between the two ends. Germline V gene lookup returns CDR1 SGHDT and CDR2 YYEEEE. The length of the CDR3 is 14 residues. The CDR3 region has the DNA TGTGCCAGCAGCTATGCACACAGCAATCAGCCCCAGCATTTT. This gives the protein CASSYAHSNQPQHF.

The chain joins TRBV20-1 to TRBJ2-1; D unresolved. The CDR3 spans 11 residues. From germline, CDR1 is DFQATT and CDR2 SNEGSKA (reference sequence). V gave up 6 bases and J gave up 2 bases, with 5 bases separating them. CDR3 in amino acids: CSASTYNEQFF. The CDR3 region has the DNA TGCAGTGCGTCTACCTACAATGAGCAGTTCTTC.

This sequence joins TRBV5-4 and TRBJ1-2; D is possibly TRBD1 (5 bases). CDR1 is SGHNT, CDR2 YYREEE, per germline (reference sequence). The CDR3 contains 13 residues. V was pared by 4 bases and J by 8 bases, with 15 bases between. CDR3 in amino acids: CASSVAGLSGYTF. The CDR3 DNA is TGTGCCAGCAGCGTCGCAGGGTTGTCAGGCTACACCTTC.

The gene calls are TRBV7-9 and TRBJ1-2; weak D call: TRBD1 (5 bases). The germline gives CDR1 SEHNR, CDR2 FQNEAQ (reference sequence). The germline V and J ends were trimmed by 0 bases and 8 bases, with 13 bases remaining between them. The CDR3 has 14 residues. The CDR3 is CASSLASGRDGYTF. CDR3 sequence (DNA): TGTGCCAGCAGCTTAGCGTCAGGGAGGGACGGCTACACCTTC.

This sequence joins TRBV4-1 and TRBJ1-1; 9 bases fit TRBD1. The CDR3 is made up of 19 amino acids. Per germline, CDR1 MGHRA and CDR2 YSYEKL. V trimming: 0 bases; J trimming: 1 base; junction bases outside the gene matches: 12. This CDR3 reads CASSQDSGTGMFENTEAFF. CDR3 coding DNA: TGCGCCAGCAGCCAAGATTCGGGGACAGGGATGTTTGAGAACACTGAAGCTTTCTTT.

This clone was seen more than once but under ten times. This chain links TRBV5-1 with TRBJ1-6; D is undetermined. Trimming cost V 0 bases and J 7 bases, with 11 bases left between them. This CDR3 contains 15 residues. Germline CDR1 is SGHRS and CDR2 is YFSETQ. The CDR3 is CASSLEYTKNSPLHF. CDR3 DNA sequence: TGCGCCAGCAGCTTGGAGTACACAAAGAATTCACCCCTCCACTTT.

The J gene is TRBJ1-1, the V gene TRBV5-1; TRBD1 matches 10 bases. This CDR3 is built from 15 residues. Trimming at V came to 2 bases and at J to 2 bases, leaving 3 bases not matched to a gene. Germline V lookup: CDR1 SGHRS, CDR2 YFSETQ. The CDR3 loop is CASSFATGGNTEAFF. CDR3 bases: TGCGCCAGCAGCTTTGCGACAGGGGGCAACACTGAAGCTTTCTTT. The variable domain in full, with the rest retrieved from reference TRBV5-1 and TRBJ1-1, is KAGVTQTPRYLIKTRGQQVTLSCSPISGHRSVSWYQQTPGQGLQFLFEYFSETQRNKGNFPGRFSGRQFSNSRSEMNVSTLELGDSALYLCASSFATGGNTEAFFGQGTRLTVV.

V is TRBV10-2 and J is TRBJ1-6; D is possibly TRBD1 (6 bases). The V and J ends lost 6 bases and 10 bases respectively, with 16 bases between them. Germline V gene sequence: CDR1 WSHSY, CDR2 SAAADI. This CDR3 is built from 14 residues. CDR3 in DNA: TGCGCCAGCAGCAGAACAGGGACCGAATCACCCCTCCACTTT. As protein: CASSRTGTESPLHF.